These 20 T cell receptor beta chains came from one sample sequenced in a study of PD-L1 blockade in urothelial cancer. The time point here: pretreatment peripheral blood. Using immunoSEQ multiplex PCR, the repertoire was profiled, and TCRdb retains in-frame clones only, with some absent. The table records tens of thousands of clones, around 88% of them present only once. The source was PBMCs, collected around atezolizumab (anti-PD-L1) treatment. These receptors were taken from a man in his sixties with urothelial cancer.

This chain links TRBV7-8 with TRBJ2-5, with D possibly matching TRBD1 (5 bases). There are 14 residues in the CDR3. Trimming removed 4 bases from V and 6 bases from J, with 15 bases in between. Germline V gives CDR1 SGHVS, CDR2 FQNEAQ. This CDR3 reads CASSSHRGVQTQYF. DNA for the CDR3: TGTGCCAGCAGCTCGCATAGGGGTGTGCAGACCCAGTACTTC.

The V call is TRBV6-5, the J call TRBJ2-3, with 11 nucleotides matching TRBD2. After removal of 6 bases from V and 2 bases from J, the junction contained 4 bases not matched to a gene. CDR3 size: 15 residues. Germline V CDR1 and CDR2: MNHEY, SVGAGI. The CDR3 nucleotides read TGTGCCAGCAGCCTGACTAGCGGGATCACAGATACGCAGTATTTT. Translating it yields CASSLTSGITDTQYF.

The gene calls are TRBV6-4 and TRBJ2-2; D gene ambiguous. The ends were cut back, 6 bases at V and 0 bases at J, with 5 bases in the middle. CDR1 is MRHNA, CDR2 SNTAGT, per germline. The CDR3 runs to 13 residues. In nucleotides, the CDR3 is TGTGCCAGCAGACAGACGAACACCGGGGAGCTGTTTTTT. Translation: CASRQTNTGELFF.

CDR3 amino acids: CASSDRGIRSYNEQFF. CDR3 sequence (DNA): TGTGCCAGTAGCGACAGGGGTATTCGGTCCTACAATGAGCAGTTCTTC. The chain links TRBV19 to TRBJ2-1; 8 bases are a match to TRBD1. CDR1 and CDR2 (germline): LNHDA, SQIVND (reference sequence). Losses at the gene ends were 6 bases for V and 1 base for J; bases not matched to a gene: 8. This CDR3 is 16 amino acids long.

The chain carries TRBV28 and TRBJ1-4; 9 bases map to TRBD1. The junction had 5 bases not matched to a gene; V was cut back by 11 bases and J by 7 bases. The CDR3 loop spans 12 amino acids. Per the germline V gene, CDR1 is MDHEN and CDR2 is SYDVKM. The CDR3 DNA is TGTGCCGCTACAGGGGGCGGTGAAAAACTGTTTTTT. Amino acid sequence: CAATGGGEKLFF. The whole variable domain, remainder taken from reference TRBV28 and TRBJ1-4, is DVKVTQSSRYLVKRTGEKVFLECVQDMDHENMFWYRQDPGLGLRLIYFSYDVKMKEKGDIPEGYSVSREKKERFSLILESASTNQTSMYLCAATGGGEKLFFGSGTQLSVL.

This clone appeared once. Other nucleotide sequences in the sample specify the same CDR3. The V call is TRBV7-2, the J call TRBJ2-7, with TRBD2 matching over 9 bases. Germline V gives CDR1 SGHTA, CDR2 FQGNSA. The V and J ends lost 5 bases and 2 bases, in that order; junction bases with no gene match: 7. The CDR3 contains 15 residues. CDR3 amino acids: CASSPRLAGTYEQYF. Here the CDR3 DNA reads TGTGCCAGCAGCCCCCGCCTAGCGGGGACCTACGAGCAGTACTTC.

CDR3: CASIFGGGTDTQYF. DNA of the CDR3: TGTGCCAGCATATTTGGCGGGGGGACAGATACGCAGTATTTT. The rearrangement links TRBV6-6 to TRBJ2-3, with 8 bases aligning to TRBD2. Germline V gene lookup returns CDR1 MNHNY and CDR2 SVGAGI (reference sequence). The trim removed 7 bases at V and 3 bases at J, leaving 6 bases unmatched. This CDR3 comprises 14 residues.

The V gene is TRBV15, the J gene TRBJ2-7; possible D gene TRBD1, 5 bases. The CDR3 spans 17 residues. Germline values: CDR1 LNHNV, CDR2 YYDKDF (reference sequence). The ends were cut back, 0 bases at V and 4 bases at J, with 19 bases in the middle. The CDR3 nucleotides are TGTGCCACCAGCAGAGATATCAGGCAGGGCATCGGATACGAGCAGTACTTC. Translated, it gives CATSRDIRQGIGYEQYF.

V is TRBV12-5 and J is TRBJ1-2, with D maybe TRBD1 (6 bases). Trimming took off 1 base at V and 2 bases at J, with 20 bases between the two ends. Germline CDR1 is LGHNT and CDR2 is FRNRAP. The CDR3 spans 18 residues. DNA of the CDR3: TGTGCTAGTGGTTTGGCAGGGGAACCGATGATCAAGAACTATGGCTACACCTTC. It specifies CASGLAGEPMIKNYGYTF.

The rearrangement uses TRBV28 and TRBJ2-4, with 15 bases matching TRBD2. V dropped 4 bases and J dropped 1; count of bases not matched to a gene: 20. CDR1 is MDHEN, CDR2 SYDVKM, per germline. The CDR3 spans 23 residues. In nucleotides, the CDR3 is TGTGCCAGCAGTTCAAAAGCCCGGACTAGCGGGGGGGCCTGGGGACTGGCCAAAAACATTCAGTACTTC. Encoded protein: CASSSKARTSGGAWGLAKNIQYF.

V usage is TRBV30 and J usage is TRBJ1-2, with D possibly TRBD1 on 5 matching bases. CDR1 is GTSNPN, CDR2 SVGIG, per germline (reference sequence). The V end lost 5 bases, the J end lost 4 bases, and 11 bases lay between the germline ends. The CDR3 covers 12 residues. CDR3: CAWAGGGYGYTF. DNA for the CDR3: TGTGCCTGGGCCGGGGGGGGCTATGGCTACACCTTC.

The rearrangement joins TRBV6-6 to TRBJ1-6, with 10 bases identical to TRBD1. The CDR3 spans 13 residues. V lost 6 bases, J lost 7 bases, and 0 bases stayed unmatched. Per germline, CDR1 MNHNY and CDR2 SVGAGI (reference sequence). The CDR3 is CASRGQGNSPLHF. The CDR3 bases are TGTGCCAGCAGGGGACAGGGGAATTCACCCCTCCACTTT.

This chain joins TRBV5-6 and TRBJ2-7; maybe TRBD2 (6 bases). Germline lookup yields CDR1 SGHDT and CDR2 YYEEEE. V lost 0 bases and J 3 bases, leaving 13 bases between the germline ends. There are 15 residues in the CDR3. This CDR3 is CASSLVQGGIYEQYF. The CDR3 nucleotides are TGTGCCAGCAGCTTGGTTCAGGGAGGTATCTACGAGCAGTACTTC.

The chain links TRBV6-6 to TRBJ2-7, with 9 bases that match TRBD2. Trimming removed 6 bases from V and 3 bases from J; junction bases left unmatched: 3. Germline V CDR1 and CDR2: MNHNY, SVGAGI (reference sequence). The CDR3 has 13 amino acids. The CDR3: CASRLAGNYEQYF. CDR3 DNA: TGTGCCAGCAGGCTAGCGGGAAACTACGAGCAGTACTTC.

The gene calls are TRBV30 and TRBJ2-7; 7 nucleotides agree with TRBD1. The V gene end was trimmed by 5 bases and the J gene end by 0 bases; junction bases not matched to a gene: 16. This CDR3 is built from 17 residues. Germline CDR1 and CDR2: GTSNPN and SVGIG (reference sequence). CDR3: CAWHPPNRGAGSYEQYF. CDR3 DNA: TGTGCCTGGCATCCCCCAAACAGGGGAGCTGGCTCCTACGAGCAGTACTTC.

The chain uses TRBV28 and TRBJ1-3; D uncertain. Germline V gene data show CDR1 as MDHEN and CDR2 as SYDVKM. Trimming shortened V by 5 bases and J by 4 bases, and 9 bases separated the two germline ends. CDR3 length equals 13 residues. The DNA of the CDR3 is TGTGCCAGCAGTGTGGGAGCGGGAAACACCATATATTTT. Protein sequence: CASSVGAGNTIYF.

The CDR3 nucleotides are TGCGCCAGCAGCTTGGGTCCGTTAGGGGGTGGCCAAGAGACCCAGTACTTC. Amino acid sequence: CASSLGPLGGGQETQYF. This chain links TRBV5-1 with TRBJ2-5, with D possibly being TRBD1 (6 bases). Germline CDR1 SGHRS, CDR2 YFSETQ. CDR3 size: 17 residues. V lost 0 bases to trimming and J lost 1 base, with 16 bases between them. Together with reference TRBV5-1 and TRBJ2-5, the CDR3 gives the full variable domain: KAGVTQTPRYLIKTRGQQVTLSCSPISGHRSVSWYQQTPGQGLQFLFEYFSETQRNKGNFPGRFSGRQFSNSRSEMNVSTLELGDSALYLCASSLGPLGGGQETQYFGPGTRLLVL.

The DNA for the CDR3 is TGCAGCGTCCAAGGCTTAGGCGGCTACGAGCAGTACTTC. This translates into CSVQGLGGYEQYF. The V call is TRBV29-1, the J call TRBJ2-7; D not resolved. Per germline, CDR1 SQVTM and CDR2 ANQGSEA. This CDR3 comprises 13 residues. Deletions cut 6 bases from V and 3 bases from J, with 15 bases between.

A note on this clone: Its ends do not fully match the called genes, so a read error is possible. The V call is TRBV7-7, the J call TRBJ2-5; 8 bases are shared with TRBD1. Germline lookup yields CDR1 SSHAT and CDR2 FNYEAQ (reference sequence). The CDR3 has 14 amino acids. This CDR3 reads CASSSTQGAETQYF. The CDR3 DNA reads TGTGCTAGCAGCTCAACTCAGGGGGCGGAGACCCAGTACTTC.

This chain uses TRBV11-3 with TRBJ1-2; D remains ambiguous. Germline CDR1 and CDR2: SGHNT and YENEEA. The CDR3 is 13 amino acids. V dropped 1 base and J dropped 7 bases, with 10 bases sitting between them. The CDR3: CASSLVENRGYTF. The CDR3 region has the DNA TGTGCCAGCAGCTTAGTAGAGAATCGTGGCTACACCTTC. The variable domain in full, with the rest retrieved from reference TRBV11-3 and TRBJ1-2, is EAGVVQSPRYKIIEKKQPVAFWCNPISGHNTLYWYLQNLGQGPELLIRYENEEAVDDSQLPKDRFSAERLKGVDSTLKIQPAELGDSAVYLCASSLVENRGYTFGSGTRLTVV.